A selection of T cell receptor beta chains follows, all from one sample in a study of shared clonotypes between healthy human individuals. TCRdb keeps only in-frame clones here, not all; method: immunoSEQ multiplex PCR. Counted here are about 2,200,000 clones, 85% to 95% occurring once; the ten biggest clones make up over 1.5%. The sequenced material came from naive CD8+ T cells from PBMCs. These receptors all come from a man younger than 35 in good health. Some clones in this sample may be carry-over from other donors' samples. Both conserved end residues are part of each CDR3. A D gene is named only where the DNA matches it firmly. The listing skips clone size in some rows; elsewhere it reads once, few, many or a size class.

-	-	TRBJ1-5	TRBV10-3	CAISESWGDQPQHF	TGTGCCATCAGTGAGTCATGGGGGGATCAGCCCCAGCATTTT
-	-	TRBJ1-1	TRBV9	CASRGGNTEAFF	TGTGCCAGCAGAGGGGGGAACACTGAAGCTTTCTTT
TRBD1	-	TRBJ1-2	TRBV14	CASSVNRGNGYTF	TGTGCCAGCAGCGTTAACAGGGGGAACGGCTACACCTTC
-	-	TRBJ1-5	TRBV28	CASSSPIDQPQHF	TGTGCCAGCAGTTCCCCTATTGACCAGCCCCAGCATTTT
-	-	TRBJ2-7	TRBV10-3	CAISNDHYEQYF	TGTGCCATCAGTAATGACCACTACGAGCAGTACTTC
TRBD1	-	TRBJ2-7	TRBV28	CASSYAGTGGEQYF	TGTGCCAGCAGTTACGCCGGGACAGGGGGCGAGCAGTACTTC
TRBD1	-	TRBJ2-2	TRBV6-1	CASSERTGVTAGELFF	TGTGCCAGCAGTGAGAGGACAGGGGTAACCGCCGGGGAGCTGTTTTTT
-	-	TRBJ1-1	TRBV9	CASSVGGVGTEAFF	TGTGCCAGCAGCGTAGGGGGGGTAGGAACTGAAGCTTTCTTT
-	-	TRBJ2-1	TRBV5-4	CASSSRLVRGNEQFF	TGTGCCAGCAGCTCCCGACTAGTAAGGGGCAATGAGCAGTTCTTC
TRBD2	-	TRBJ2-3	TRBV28	CASSLILAGGGTDTQYF	TGTGCCAGCAGTTTGATACTAGCGGGAGGCGGCACAGATACGCAGTATTTT
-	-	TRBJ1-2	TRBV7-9	CASSATGQSGYGYTF	TGTGCCAGCAGCGCCACCGGACAGTCTGGCTATGGCTACACCTTC
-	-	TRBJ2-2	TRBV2	CASVGTTGELFF	TGTGCCAGCGTTGGGACCACCGGGGAGCTGTTTTTT
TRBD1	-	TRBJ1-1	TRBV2	CASSLRQGIFEQTEAFF	TGTGCCAGCAGCCTCAGACAGGGGATCTTTGAGCAGACTGAAGCTTTCTTT
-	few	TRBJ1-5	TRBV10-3	CAISASNQPQHF	TGTGCCATCAGTGCTAGCAATCAGCCCCAGCATTTT
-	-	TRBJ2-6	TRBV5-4	CASSLGVLLSGANVLTF	TGTGCCAGCAGCTTGGGCGTCCTCCTCTCTGGGGCCAACGTCCTGACTTTC
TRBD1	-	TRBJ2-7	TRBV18	CASSLGQAIYEQYF	TGTGCCAGCTCGTTAGGACAGGCCATCTACGAGCAGTACTTC
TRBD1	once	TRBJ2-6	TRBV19	CASSWDREGSVLTF	TGTGCCAGTAGTTGGGACAGGGAGGGTTCCGTCCTGACTTTC
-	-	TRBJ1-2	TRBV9	CASSVGLYGGYTF	TGTGCCAGCAGCGTAGGACTTTATGGTGGCTACACCTTC
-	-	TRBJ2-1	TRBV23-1	CASSHPRTYNEQFF	TGCGCCAGCAGTCATCCAAGAACCTACAATGAGCAGTTCTTC
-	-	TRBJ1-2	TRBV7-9	CASSLGDPSYGYTF	TGTGCCAGCAGCTTAGGGGATCCCTCTTATGGCTACACCTTC
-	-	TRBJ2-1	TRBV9	CASSVGGMEGHEQFF	TGTGCCAGCAGCGTAGGCGGCATGGAGGGCCATGAGCAGTTCTTC
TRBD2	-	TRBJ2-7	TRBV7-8	CASSPQPGTSSHEQYF	TGTGCCAGCAGCCCGCAACCCGGGACTAGCAGTCACGAGCAGTACTTC
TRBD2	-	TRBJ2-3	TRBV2	CASSDPSGIGSDTQYF	TGTGCCAGCAGTGACCCTAGCGGGATCGGGTCAGATACGCAGTATTTT
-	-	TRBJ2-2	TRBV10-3	CAISSGGELFF	TGTGCCATCAGCTCCGGCGGGGAGCTGTTTTTT
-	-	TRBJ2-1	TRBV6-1	CASTQGTWADNEQFF	TGTGCCAGCACCCAAGGGACATGGGCGGACAATGAGCAGTTCTTC
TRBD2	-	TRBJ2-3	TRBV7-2	CASSPPRTSETDTQYF	TGTGCCAGCAGCCCCCCCCGGACTAGCGAGACAGATACGCAGTATTTT
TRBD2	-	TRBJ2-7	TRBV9	CASKGTSHEQYF	TGTGCCAGCAAGGGGACTAGCCACGAGCAGTACTTC
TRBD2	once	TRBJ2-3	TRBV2	CASLALAGGIDTQYF	TGTGCCAGCCTGGCCCTAGCGGGAGGGATAGATACGCAGTATTTT
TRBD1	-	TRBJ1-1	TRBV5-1	CASSLAYRTGGGNTEAFF	TGCGCCAGCAGCTTGGCCTACAGGACAGGGGGAGGGAACACTGAAGCTTTCTTT
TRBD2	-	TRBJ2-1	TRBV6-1	CASSVSGSSYNEQFF	TGTGCCAGCAGTGTAAGCGGGAGCTCCTACAATGAGCAGTTCTTC
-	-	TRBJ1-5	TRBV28	CASSFLRAQPQHF	TGTGCCAGCAGTTTTCTGAGGGCTCAGCCCCAGCATTTT
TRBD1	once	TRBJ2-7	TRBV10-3	CAISGGQGVSYEQYF	TGTGCCATCAGTGGAGGACAGGGCGTATCCTACGAGCAGTACTTC
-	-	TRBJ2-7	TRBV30	CAYWNGQGNYEQYF	TGTGCCTACTGGAATGGGCAGGGGAACTACGAGCAGTACTTC
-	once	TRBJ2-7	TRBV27	CASSFLGPFYEQYF	TGTGCCAGCAGTTTCCTAGGACCATTCTACGAGCAGTACTTC
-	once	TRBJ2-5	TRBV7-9	CASSSRNQETQYF	TGTGCCAGCAGCTCCAGAAACCAAGAGACCCAGTACTTC
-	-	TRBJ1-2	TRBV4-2	CASSQDLAVESYGYTF	TGTGCCAGCAGCCAAGATTTAGCGGTTGAGTCTTATGGCTACACCTTC
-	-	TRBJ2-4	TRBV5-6	CASSLTQGLAKNIQYF	TGTGCCAGCAGCTTAACTCAGGGGTTGGCCAAAAACATTCAGTACTTC
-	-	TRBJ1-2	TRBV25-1	CASSGPTVNYGYTF	TGTGCCAGCAGTGGGCCGACAGTGAACTATGGCTACACCTTC
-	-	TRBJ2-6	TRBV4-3	CASSHTPGANVLTF	TGCGCCAGCAGCCACACCCCCGGGGCCAACGTCCTGACTTTC
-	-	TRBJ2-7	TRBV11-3	CASTPAQGNYEQYF	TGTGCCAGCACGCCCGCCCAGGGTAACTACGAGCAGTACTTC
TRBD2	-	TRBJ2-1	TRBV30	CAWSTLAGGEQFF	TGTGCCTGGAGTACACTAGCGGGGGGTGAGCAGTTCTTC
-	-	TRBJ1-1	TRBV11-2	CASSLAASRNTEAFF	TGTGCCAGCAGCTTAGCGGCGTCCCGGAACACTGAAGCTTTCTTT
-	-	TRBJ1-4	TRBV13	CASSERATNEKLFF	TGTGCCAGCAGCGAGAGGGCAACTAATGAAAAACTGTTTTTT
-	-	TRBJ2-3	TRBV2	CASKRGGTQRGTDTQYF	TGTGCCAGCAAAAGAGGCGGGACCCAAAGGGGGACAGATACGCAGTATTTT
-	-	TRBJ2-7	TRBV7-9	CASSFSSYEQYF	TGTGCCAGCAGCTTCTCATCCTACGAGCAGTACTTC
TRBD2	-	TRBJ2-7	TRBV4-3	CASSQGSGRAHEQYF	TGCGCCAGCAGCCAAGGTAGCGGGAGGGCCCACGAGCAGTACTTC
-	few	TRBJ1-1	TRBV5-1	CASRQRTNTEAFF	TGCGCCAGCCGACAAAGGACGAACACTGAAGCTTTCTTT
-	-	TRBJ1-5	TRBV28	CASRSRRGAYQPQHF	TGTGCCAGCAGGTCCCGGCGGGGCGCGTATCAGCCCCAGCATTTT